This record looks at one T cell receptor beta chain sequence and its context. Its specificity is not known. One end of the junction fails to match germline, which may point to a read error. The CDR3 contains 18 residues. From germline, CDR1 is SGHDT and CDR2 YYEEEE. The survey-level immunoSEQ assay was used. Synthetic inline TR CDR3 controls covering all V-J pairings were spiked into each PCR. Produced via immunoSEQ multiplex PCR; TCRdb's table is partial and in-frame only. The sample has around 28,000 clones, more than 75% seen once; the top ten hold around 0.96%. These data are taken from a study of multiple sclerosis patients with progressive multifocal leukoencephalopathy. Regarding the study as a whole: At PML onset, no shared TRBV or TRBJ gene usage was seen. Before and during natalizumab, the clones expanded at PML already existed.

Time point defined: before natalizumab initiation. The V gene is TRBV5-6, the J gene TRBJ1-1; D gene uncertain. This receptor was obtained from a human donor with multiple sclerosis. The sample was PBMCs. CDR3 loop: CTSSSGGRRTMEDTEAFF. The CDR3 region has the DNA TGTACCAGCAGCTCCGGAGGGCGGAGGACGATGGAGGACACTGAAGCTTTCTTT.